Following are 28 T cell receptor beta chains from one sample sequenced in a study of spatial heterogeneity in lung cancer. One entry per CDR3 protein, called by TCRdb with MiXCR from the 5' RACE reads. Here the sample spans about 39,000 distinct CDR3 sequences, less than 6% being singletons. Noted time point: sample taken at primary tumor resection. Without sorting, whole RNA was sequenced from tumor, nontumor lung or frozen PBMC. Material: PBMCs, obtained at surgery. The receptors originated from a male donor with early-stage non-small cell lung cancer.

This clonotype was counted ten times or more. The J gene is TRBJ2-5, the V gene TRBV9, with unresolved D. The length of the CDR3 is 14 residues. V lost 0 bases, J lost 5 bases, and 11 bases lay in between. Germline V gene data show CDR1 as SGDLS and CDR2 as YYNGEE. CDR3 bases: TGTGCCAGCAGCGTAGGGGAACGGAGTGAGACCCAGTACTTC. As protein: CASSVGERSETQYF.

This clonotype was detected ten times or more. The V and J genes are TRBV15 and TRBJ1-5, with 7 positions matching TRBD1. Germline values: CDR1 LNHNV, CDR2 YYDKDF (reference sequence). CDR3 length: 18 residues. V lost 1 base to trimming and J lost 0 bases; unmatched junction nucleotides: 9. CDR3 protein: CATSRGTGARYSNQPQHF. CDR3 coding DNA: TGTGCCACCAGCAGAGGCACAGGGGCCCGTTATAGCAATCAGCCCCAGCATTTT. Full variable domain (remainder filled in from reference TRBV15 and TRBJ1-5): DAMVIQNPRYQVTQFGKPVTLSCSQTLNHNVMYWYQQKSSQAPKLLFHYYDKDFNNEADTPDNFQSRRPNTSFCFLDIRSPGLGDTAMYLCATSRGTGARYSNQPQHFGDGTRLSIL.

There are many counts of this clonotype. The CDR3 reads CSAARTVGSPLHF. In DNA form, the CDR3 reads TGCAGTGCCGCCAGGACAGTAGGGTCACCCCTCCACTTT. This chain connects TRBV20-1 to TRBJ1-6; D possibly corresponds to TRBD1 (6 bases). The length of the CDR3 is 13 residues. Germline V CDR1 and CDR2: DFQATT, SNEGSKA (reference sequence). The ends were cut back, 6 bases at V and 10 bases at J, with 16 bases in the middle.

V is TRBV30 and J is TRBJ1-5; a possible D gene is TRBD1 (5 bases). The CDR3 runs 16 residues. V was trimmed by 5 bases and J by 3 bases, leaving 20 bases between them. Germline CDR1 and CDR2: GTSNPN and SVGIG (reference sequence). CDR3 nucleotide sequence: TGTGCCTGGGGATCGGGACTGCGACTTGACAATCAGCCCCAGCATTTT. It yields the protein CAWGSGLRLDNQPQHF.

This clonotype has a handful of counts. V and J are TRBV20-1 and TRBJ2-3; 8 bases align to TRBD2. The V segment lost 5 bases and the J segment 4 bases; nucleotides outside the gene matches: 11. The CDR3 is 15 amino acids. The germline CDR1 and CDR2 sequences are DFQATT and SNEGSKA (reference sequence). The chain's CDR3 is CSAPSFGGGPDTQYF. CDR3 bases: TGCAGTGCTCCTTCGTTCGGGGGGGGCCCAGATACGCAGTATTTT.

This chain connects TRBV4-3 to TRBJ2-7, with TRBD2 identical over 7 bases. The CDR3 length is 18 residues. The germline V gene has CDR1 LGHNA and CDR2 YSLEER. J gave up 2 bases and V 1 base, and 14 bases lay outside the gene matches. CDR3 sequence reads: CASSQAHLKRGSTYEQYF. CDR3 coding DNA: TGCGCCAGCAGCCAAGCTCACTTAAAGCGGGGTAGTACCTACGAGCAGTACTTC.

In this sample, this clonotype turned up a few times. V and J are TRBV2 and TRBJ2-1; 9 nucleotides agree with TRBD2. Germline assignment: CDR1 SNHLY and CDR2 FYNNEI. V shed 5 bases, J shed 8 bases, and the junction held 10 bases outside the gene matches. This CDR3 spans 15 amino acids. CDR3 bases: TGTGCCAGCAGTCGTGGGCGGGGGGGGAGTTATGAGCAGTTCTTC. The encoded protein is CASSRGRGGSYEQFF. Combining the CDR3 with reference TRBV2 and TRBJ2-1 gives the whole variable domain EPEVTQTPSHQVTQMGQEVILRCVPISNHLYFYWYRQILGQKVEFLVSFYNNEISEKSEIFDDQFSVERPDGSNFTLKIRSTKLEDSAMYFCASSRGRGGSYEQFFGPGTRLTVL.

This clonotype was seen many times. The chain employs TRBV20-1 and TRBJ2-3; 9 nucleotides match TRBD2. Germline loops: CDR1 DFQATT, CDR2 SNEGSKA (reference sequence). J was trimmed by 1 base and V by 1 base; bases with no gene match: 6. CDR3 length: 16 amino acids. The DNA for the CDR3 is TGCAGTGCTAGAGTTGCGGGGGGGCGGGGCACAGATACGCAGTATTTT. Its protein product is CSARVAGGRGTDTQYF.

The gene calls are TRBV10-3 and TRBJ2-5; 12 bases line up with TRBD1. The CDR3 consists of 15 residues. Germline CDR1 and CDR2: ENHRY and SYGVKD. J lost 4 bases, V lost 6 bases, and 6 bases had no gene match. CDR3 protein: CAIRPGQGAVETQYF. The DNA of the CDR3 is TGTGCCATCAGACCGGGACAGGGGGCGGTAGAGACCCAGTACTTC.

This clonotype is judged medium-sized. CDR3 region: CASSLSPPRTGAGDTQYF. CDR3 nucleotide sequence: TGTGCCAGCAGCTTATCTCCCCCTCGGACAGGGGCCGGAGATACGCAGTATTTT. The chain joins TRBV7-2 to TRBJ2-3; TRBD1 aligns across 9 bases. The germline V gene encodes CDR1 SGHTA and CDR2 FQGNSA. V was pared by 2 bases and J by 5 bases, with 14 bases of the junction left unmatched. This CDR3 region has 18 residues. Based on the CDR3 plus reference TRBV7-2 and TRBJ2-3, the full variable domain is GAGVSQSPSNKVTEKGKDVELRCDPISGHTALYWYRQSLGQGLEFLIYFQGNSAPDKSGLPSDRFSAERTGGSVSTLTIQRTQQEDSAVYLCASSLSPPRTGAGDTQYFGPGTRLTVL.

The J gene is TRBJ1-6, the V gene TRBV30; the D gene is possibly TRBD1 (6 bases). V dropped 2 bases and J dropped 5 bases, with 16 bases sitting between them. Germline V CDR1 and CDR2: GTSNPN, SVGIG (reference sequence). The CDR3 is made up of 16 amino acids. As DNA, the CDR3 is TGTGCCTGGAGTTCGAGGACAGCCTTTAATAATTCACCCCTCCACTTT. Residues: CAWSSRTAFNNSPLHF.

Many counts were recorded for this clonotype. This chain uses TRBV7-9 with TRBJ1-6; the D gene is possibly TRBD1 (6 bases). Trimming left V 4 bases short and J 6 bases short, with 13 bases between. This CDR3 comprises 15 residues. The germline V gene has CDR1 SEHNR and CDR2 FQNEAQ (reference sequence). CDR3 coding DNA: TGTGCCAGCAGCTCAGGACAGCCTGGTAATTCACCCCTCCACTTT. Encoded protein: CASSSGQPGNSPLHF.

There are many counts of this clonotype. The CDR3 coding sequence is TGTGCCAGCACCAGGGGACAGGGTGGCTATGGCTACACCTTC. Translated, it gives CASTRGQGGYGYTF. The chain is built from TRBV27 and TRBJ1-2; 9 bases line up with TRBD1. CDR1 is MNHEY and CDR2 is SMNVEV in the germline V gene (reference sequence). V shed 7 bases, J shed 4 bases, and the junction held 7 bases outside the gene matches. The CDR3 is 14 residues long.

This clonotype was recorded many times. The J gene is TRBJ1-1, the V gene TRBV5-1; D gene ambiguous. The CDR3 is 14 residues long. V was shortened by 2 bases and J by 4 bases, with 12 bases between the two germline ends. Germline V gene lookup returns CDR1 SGHRS and CDR2 YFSETQ. The CDR3 protein is CASSLPGIPTEAFF. The CDR3 coding sequence is TGCGCCAGCAGCTTACCGGGTATTCCCACTGAAGCTTTCTTT.

This clonotype came up many times. The chain has TRBV4-2 and TRBJ1-5, with unresolved D. CDR1 is LGHNA, CDR2 YNFKEQ, per germline. V was cut by 0 bases and J by 4 bases, with 13 bases left in between. The CDR3 loop spans 16 amino acids. CDR3 residues: CASSQEGSPSNQPQHF. Written as DNA, the CDR3 is TGTGCCAGCAGCCAAGAAGGCAGCCCCTCGAATCAGCCCCAGCATTTT.

Ten or more counts support this clonotype. This chain joins TRBV12-3 or TRBV12-4 and TRBJ2-5, with TRBD1 matching over 9 bases. The CDR3 extends over 15 amino acids. The J segment lost 3 bases and the V segment lost 5 bases, leaving 7 bases of the junction unmatched. The CDR3, as DNA: TGTGCCAGCAGTCCCCCCGGGACAGGGAAAGAGACCCAGTACTTC. Amino acids: CASSPPGTGKETQYF.

The rearrangement links TRBV24-1 to TRBJ2-1; D uncertain. Trimming took off 8 bases at V and 4 bases at J, with 11 bases between the two ends. The CDR3 is 13 amino acids. Germline CDR1 is KGHDR and CDR2 is SFDVKD. The CDR3 loop is CATTDRPYNEQFF. The CDR3 DNA is TGTGCCACCACGGACCGCCCTTACAATGAGCAGTTCTTC.

This clonotype was seen more than once but under ten times. The chain joins TRBV12-5 to TRBJ1-3; 7 nucleotides line up with TRBD1. Germline lookup yields CDR1 LGHNT and CDR2 FRNRAP. V dropped 2 bases and J dropped 0; count of bases not matched to a gene: 10. The CDR3 spans 18 residues. DNA for the CDR3: TGTGCTAGTGGTTTGCCATTCGGGACAGACAACTCTGGAAACACCATATATTTT. It translates to CASGLPFGTDNSGNTIYF. The full variable domain, in which reference TRBV12-5 and TRBJ1-3 provide the parts outside the CDR3, is DARVTQTPRHKVTEMGQEVTMRCQPILGHNTVFWYRQTMMQGLELLAYFRNRAPLDDSGMPKDRFSAEMPDATLATLKIQPSEPRDSAVYFCASGLPFGTDNSGNTIYFGEGSWLTVV.

This clonotype was observed at least ten times. The rearrangement joins TRBV6-5 to TRBJ1-1; 7 nucleotides line up with TRBD1. V shed 5 bases and J 4 bases; nucleotides not matched to a gene: 4. This CDR3 spans 13 amino acids. In germline, CDR1 is MNHEY, CDR2 SVGAGI. The CDR3 protein is CASSENRGTEAFF. The CDR3 bases are TGTGCCAGCAGTGAAAACAGGGGCACTGAAGCTTTCTTT.

There are many counts of this clonotype. The V call is TRBV10-1, the J call TRBJ2-1; either TRBD1 or TRBD2 may fit D (5 bases each). The CDR3 is 15 amino acids. V was shortened by 4 bases and J by 7 bases, with 17 bases between the two germline ends. Germline loops: CDR1 WNHNN, CDR2 SYGVQD (reference sequence). The CDR3 here is CASSAAGQGRNEQFF. The CDR3 DNA follows: TGCGCCAGCAGTGCGGCAGGGCAGGGACGGAATGAGCAGTTCTTC.

This clonotype was seen at least ten times. The chain has TRBV20-1 and TRBJ2-5, with D tentatively TRBD1 (5 bases). CDR3 length: 14 amino acids. CDR1 is DFQATT, CDR2 SNEGSKA, per germline (reference sequence). V shed 6 bases and J shed 2 bases, with 16 bases lying between them. The CDR3 DNA follows: TGCAGTGCCCCACAGACAGCAACTCAAGAGACCCAGTACTTC. Translation: CSAPQTATQETQYF.

This clonotype occurred a few times. The rearrangement joins TRBV7-3 to TRBJ1-2; D is ambiguous. The CDR3 is made up of 13 amino acids. From germline, CDR1 is SGHTA and CDR2 FQGTGA. The V gene lost 5 bases and the J gene lost 4 bases, with 11 bases spanning the gap. The CDR3 loop is CASSPDVGYGYTF. DNA for the CDR3: TGTGCCAGCAGCCCCGACGTGGGCTATGGCTACACCTTC.

The chain is built from TRBV19 and TRBJ2-2, with 7 positions matching TRBD1. V lost 6 bases to trimming and J lost 2 bases; unmatched junction nucleotides: 9. The CDR3 spans 16 residues. Germline CDR1 LNHDA, CDR2 SQIVND (reference sequence). The CDR3, as DNA: TGTGCCAGTAGCGCCGCTGGACAGGACAACACCGGGGAGCTGTTTTTT. It specifies CASSAAGQDNTGELFF.

This clonotype was counted many times. The chain uses TRBV7-3 and TRBJ1-1; no firm D call. With 5 bases removed from V and 0 bases from J, the gap between germline ends came to 7 bases. This CDR3 is 13 amino acids long. The germline gives CDR1 SGHTA, CDR2 FQGTGA. The CDR3 region is CASSIGMNTEAFF. In nucleotides, the CDR3 is TGTGCCAGCAGCATCGGGATGAACACTGAAGCTTTCTTT.

This clonotype was detected a few times. With a much larger clone just one base away, this may be a read error. The chain links TRBV7-9 to TRBJ2-3; D unresolved. The germline V gene has CDR1 SEHNR and CDR2 FQNEAQ (reference sequence). The V end was cut by 3 bases, the J end by 3 bases, with 7 bases between. CDR3 length: 13 amino acids. CDR3 residues: CASSLGCTDTQYF. The DNA for the CDR3 is TGTGCCAGCAGCTTGGGATGTACAGATACGCAGTATTTT. The variable domain in full, completed from reference TRBV7-9 and TRBJ2-3, reads DTGVSQNPRHKITKRGQNVTFRCDPISEHNRLYWYRQTLGQGPEFLTYFQNEAQLEKSRLLSDRFSAERPKGSFSTLEIQRTEQGDSAMYLCASSLGCTDTQYFGPGTRLTVL.

In its sample, this clonotype was seen many times. One end of the junction fails to match germline, which may point to a read error. The rearrangement links TRBV4-1 to TRBJ2-4; D remains unclear. The CDR3 is 15 amino acids. The germline V gene has CDR1 MGHRA and CDR2 YSYEKL. In nucleotides, the CDR3 is TGCGCCAGCAGCGAAGAGCCGCAGCCCAGTAACATTCAGTACTTC. Its protein is CASSEEPQPSNIQYF.

This clonotype was seen many times. This chain links TRBV28 with TRBJ2-7, with D maybe TRBD2 (6 bases). Germline lookup yields CDR1 MDHEN and CDR2 SYDVKM. Deletions cut 5 bases from V and 6 bases from J, with 17 bases between. The CDR3 is 14 amino acids. In DNA, the CDR3 is TGTGCCAGCAGTCCTCCAGCCCGGGGGACCGAGCAGTACTTC. This gives the protein CASSPPARGTEQYF.

In this sample, this clonotype turned up many times. This sequence joins TRBV5-1 and TRBJ1-2; a possible D gene is TRBD1 (5 bases). Germline V gene sequence: CDR1 SGHRS, CDR2 YFSETQ. The ends were cut back, 2 bases at V and 4 bases at J, with 15 bases in the middle. This CDR3 contains 15 residues. DNA of the CDR3: TGCGCCAGCAGCTTTGATGCAGGGCTCATCTATGGCTACACCTTC. It codes for CASSFDAGLIYGYTF. Full variable domain (outside the CDR3, taken from reference TRBV5-1 and TRBJ1-2): KAGVTQTPRYLIKTRGQQVTLSCSPISGHRSVSWYQQTPGQGLQFLFEYFSETQRNKGNFPGRFSGRQFSNSRSEMNVSTLELGDSALYLCASSFDAGLIYGYTFGSGTRLTVV.